This TCR beta chain was sequenced in a study of shared T cell receptors in the human thymus. Profiled with immunoSEQ multiplex PCR; TCRdb holds only in-frame clones, not every one. The sample contains fewer than 700,000 clones, 88% of which appear only once. The germline V gene encodes CDR1 SGHDT and CDR2 YYEEEE. V lost 4 bases and J lost 7; bases outside the gene matches: 10. CDR3 length: 15 residues. These data also featured in a second study, about human thymus T cells. According to that study: Donor material was obtained from healthy Finnish infants undergoing corrective surgery for congenital heart defects. Thymus tissue was removed during corrective cardiac surgery. Related research described thymic repertoires that were highly overlapping among unrelated individuals.

The chain employs TRBV5-6 and TRBJ2-1; TRBD2 aligns across 8 bases. Sequencing input: thymocytes. The source of this sequence is a boy in the first two years of life with a congenital heart defect. CDR3 region: CASSTRGGGGNEQFF. CDR3 nucleotide sequence: TGTGCCAGCAGCACCCGGGGGGGTGGGGGTAATGAGCAGTTCTTC.